This is a list of T cell receptor beta chains from one sample in a study of T-cell reconstitution after alpha-beta-depleted transplantation in children. TCRdb recomputed calls from the PCR reads with MiXCR, one row per CDR3 protein. The table has around 200,000 distinct CDR3 sequences, about 6.8% seen once; the top ten hold 3%. Source: PBMCs from the stem cell graft donor, taken from the stem cell graft. The source of these receptors is a human donor who donated a stem cell graft to a child with Wiskott-Aldrich syndrome. The CDR3 runs from the conserved cysteine through the conserved F or W. A D gene is named only where the DNA matches it firmly. Only part of the rows carry a size: once, few, many, or a class if the clone is expanded.

v_call	j_call	clone_size	d_call	cdr3_nt	cdr3_aa
TRBV10-3	TRBJ1-6	many	.	TGTGCCATCAGTGAGTCACCAGGGCCCTCACCCCTCCACTTT	CAISESPGPSPLHF
TRBV12-3/TRBV12-4	TRBJ2-7	many	.	TGTGCCAGCAGCTCTCTCCGGGACCCCCTCTCCTACGAGCAGTACTTC	CASSSLRDPLSYEQYF
TRBV7-8	TRBJ1-5	many	TRBD1	TGTGCCAGCAGCTTAGAAAGGGGGCCAAATCAGCCCCAGCATTTT	CASSLERGPNQPQHF
TRBV7-2	TRBJ2-7	many	TRBD1	TGTGCCAGCAGCTCCACTCCGGGAAACAGGGGATCCCACGAGCAGTACTTC	CASSSTPGNRGSHEQYF
TRBV12-3/TRBV12-4	TRBJ2-2	many	TRBD1	TGTGCCAGCAGTATCGGACAGGCTCTGAACACCGGGGAGCTGTTTTTT	CASSIGQALNTGELFF
TRBV10-1	TRBJ2-2	many	.	TGCGCCAGCAGTCGGGATAACGGGGAGCTGTTTTTT	CASSRDNGELFF
TRBV15	TRBJ1-5	few	.	TGTGCCACCAGCAGCGCAACAGGGCGCCGGAACCAGCCCCAGCATTTT	CATSSATGRRNQPQHF
TRBV6-1	TRBJ2-3	.	.	TGTGCCAGCAGGTCCCTCCCTAGCACAGATACGCAGTATTTT	CASRSLPSTDTQYF
TRBV6-1	TRBJ2-6	many	TRBD2	TGTGCCAGCAGTAGGGGCCCGGGGGGAAGTGGGGCCAACGTCCTGACTTTC	CASSRGPGGSGANVLTF
TRBV6-1	TRBJ2-7	many	TRBD1	TGTGCCAGCAGTGACGGACAGGGGCTTGCCTACGAGCAGTACTTC	CASSDGQGLAYEQYF
TRBV9	TRBJ2-1	many	.	TGTGCCAGCAGCGTAGAGGGTCCAGGGACCATTGCATACAATGAGCAGTTCTTC	CASSVEGPGTIAYNEQFF
TRBV29-1	TRBJ2-5	many	.	TGCAGCGTTGCGCGAAGAAAAGAGACCCAGTACTTC	CSVARRKETQYF
TRBV24-1	TRBJ2-2	few	.	TGTGCCACCAGTGATCGACCGGGACACGTCAACACCGGGGAGCTGTTTTTT	CATSDRPGHVNTGELFF
TRBV5-6	TRBJ2-1	many	TRBD2	TGTGCCAGCAGCTTGGTTAGCGGGGGGCCCAACAATGAGCAGTTCTTC	CASSLVSGGPNNEQFF
TRBV5-1	TRBJ2-7	many	.	TGCGCCAGCAGCTTGGACCCAGCCTACGAGCAGTACTTC	CASSLDPAYEQYF
TRBV20-1	TRBJ1-1	few	.	TGCAGTGCTTCCCAGGGAAACACTGAAGCTTTCTTT	CSASQGNTEAFF
TRBV12-3/TRBV12-4	TRBJ2-7	many	TRBD2	TGTGCCAGCAGTCCGTCGGGCGGTCCAGCGGGAGAGCAGTACTTC	CASSPSGGPAGEQYF
TRBV20-1	TRBJ2-7	many	TRBD2	TGCAGTGCTCTGGGGACTAGTCGTGGCCTCGAGCAGTACTTC	CSALGTSRGLEQYF
TRBV7-2	TRBJ1-6	many	.	TGTGCCAGCAGCTTATTGCCGGATTATAATTCACCCCTCCACTTT	CASSLLPDYNSPLHF
TRBV5-1	TRBJ2-7	many	.	TGCGCCAGCAGCTTAGACCGCTCGGTCGACGAGCAGTACTTC	CASSLDRSVDEQYF
TRBV7-9	TRBJ2-7	many	.	TGTGCCAGCAGCTCTACTTGGGGGAACCCCTACGAGCAGTACTTC	CASSSTWGNPYEQYF
TRBV7-8	TRBJ2-1	many	.	TGTGCCAGCACCTCTCGTAGCGGTAATGAGCAGTTCTTC	CASTSRSGNEQFF
TRBV24-1	TRBJ1-5	few	.	TGTGCCACCAGTGACAGGGACGGCCTTAATCAGCCCCAGCATTTT	CATSDRDGLNQPQHF
TRBV6-5	TRBJ2-7	many	TRBD2	TGTGCCAGCAGTTCCCCACTAGCGTTAGGCACCTACGAGCAGTACTTC	CASSSPLALGTYEQYF
TRBV29-1	TRBJ2-1	many	.	TGCAGCGTTTTCAGAAACAATGAGCAGTTCTTC	CSVFRNNEQFF
TRBV18	TRBJ2-3	.	.	TGTGCCAGCTCACCCCCGGAGGGGGATACGCAGTATTTT	CASSPPEGDTQYF
TRBV27	TRBJ2-7	many	TRBD1	TGTGCCAGCAGTCCCCGGACAGGGACTTACGAGCAGTACTTC	CASSPRTGTYEQYF
TRBV5-6	TRBJ2-2	.	.	TGTGCCAGCAGTTGGGCTTCCAAAGACACCGGGGAGCTGTTTTTT	CASSWASKDTGELFF
TRBV5-1	TRBJ2-1	few	.	TGCGCCAGCAGCTCGGTAGGTGGGAATGAGCAGTTCTTC	CASSSVGGNEQFF
TRBV20-1	TRBJ2-7	many	.	TGCAGTGCTAGAGGTTCGTTCGGCGCAAACTCCTACGAGCAGTACTTC	CSARGSFGANSYEQYF
TRBV30	TRBJ2-3	.	TRBD1	TGTGCCAGAAACTCCGGGACAGGGATCACAGATACGCAGTATTTT	CARNSGTGITDTQYF
TRBV6-4	TRBJ2-1	few	TRBD2	TGTGCCAGCAGTCCCCTGCGCGGTCGGCATAGCGGGAGTAATGATGAGCAGTTCTTC	CASSPLRGRHSGSNDEQFF
TRBV5-6	TRBJ1-6	many	.	TGTGCCAGCAGCCTCGGACACTCCAATTCACCCCTCCACTTT	CASSLGHSNSPLHF
TRBV12-3/TRBV12-4	TRBJ2-1	.	.	TGTGCCAGCAGTTTAGAGACCGCCTGGGGCCATGAGCAGTTCTTC	CASSLETAWGHEQFF
TRBV29-1	TRBJ1-4	many	.	TGCAGCGTTGAAGTACTGAGGGGTGAAAAACTGTTTTTT	CSVEVLRGEKLFF
TRBV5-4	TRBJ2-5	few	.	TGTGCCAGCAGCTGGACAACGACCCAAGAGACCCAGTACTTC	CASSWTTTQETQYF
TRBV3-1	TRBJ1-6	.	.	TGTGCCAGCAGCCAAGGATCTCGGCGGTTCAATTCACCCCTCCACTTT	CASSQGSRRFNSPLHF
TRBV7-9	TRBJ2-1	many	TRBD1	TGTGCCAGCAGAAGGGGGAGACAGGGCAGCTCCTACAATGAGCAGTTCTTC	CASRRGRQGSSYNEQFF
TRBV11-2	TRBJ2-1	many	TRBD1	TGTGCCAGCAGCTTAAAAGTGTTGGCGACAGGGTACAATGAGCAGTTCTTC	CASSLKVLATGYNEQFF
TRBV6-1	TRBJ2-7	many	TRBD1	TGTGCCAGCAGTAGGATTACCGGGACAGGCTCCTACGAGCAGTACTTC	CASSRITGTGSYEQYF
TRBV27	TRBJ1-5	few	.	TGTGCCAGCAGTTTAAGGTTGGGCCGGGGGAATCAGCCCCAGCATTTT	CASSLRLGRGNQPQHF
TRBV19	TRBJ1-1	.	.	TGTGCCAGTAGTATTACTGGCACTGAAGCTTTCTTT	CASSITGTEAFF
TRBV7-2	TRBJ2-3	.	.	TGTGCCAGCAGCTTAGCGGGGGTCACAGATACGCAGTATTTT	CASSLAGVTDTQYF
TRBV4-2	TRBJ2-1	few	.	TGTGCCAGCAGCCAAGATGGGGCCGGGGCCTTC	CASSQDGAGAF
TRBV19	TRBJ1-1	few	.	TGTGCCACCCTTGGGCAGAACACTGAAGCTTTCTTT	CATLGQNTEAFF
TRBV5-1	TRBJ2-7	.	.	TGCGCCAGCAGCTTGGCGGGGCGACAGGAGCAGTACTTC	CASSLAGRQEQYF
TRBV18	TRBJ2-7	many	TRBD1	TGTGCCAGCTCACCATACCGGGACAGTTACGAGCAGTACTTC	CASSPYRDSYEQYF
TRBV2	TRBJ2-7	few	TRBD1	TGTGCCAGCAGTGATATTCGGACAGGGGGCAACGAGCAGTACTTC	CASSDIRTGGNEQYF
TRBV29-1	TRBJ2-1	many	.	TGCAGCGTAACAGCCAATGAGCAGTTCTTC	CSVTANEQFF
TRBV20-1	TRBJ2-7	.	.	TGCAGCTGCGGCAGGGGTCCGGCCTACGAGCAGTACTTC	CSCGRGPAYEQYF
TRBV7-9	TRBJ2-7	few	.	TGTGCCAGCAGCTCCATCCGGGACACAACGTACGAGCAGTACTTC	CASSSIRDTTYEQYF
TRBV12-3/TRBV12-4	TRBJ1-6	many	.	TGTGCCAGCAGTTCTAAGGGTAGCCAGTCACCCCTCCACTTT	CASSSKGSQSPLHF
TRBV5-1	TRBJ1-5	many	.	TGCGCCAGCAGCTTGAATCTGGGGAATCAGCCCCAGCATTTT	CASSLNLGNQPQHF
TRBV15	TRBJ1-1	few	.	TGTGCCACCAGCAGAGATCTTACGGGGAACACTGAAGCTTTCTTT	CATSRDLTGNTEAFF